The rows below give T cell receptor beta chains drawn from one sample of a study of control samples from healthy donors and cancer patients. This table comes from immunoSEQ multiplex PCR, and its TCRdb copy is limited to in-frame clones, with some not included. The table includes about 120,000 clones, around 93% detected once. Specimen: blood. The source of these receptors is a woman aged 50 to 60 in good health. CDR3s leave out the opening cysteine and the closing phenylalanine or tryptophan. Each record gives: CDR3 length, V gene, J gene, CDR3 protein.

>13|TRBV19|TRBJ1-2
ASNPGDGRTYGYT
>16|TRBV5-5|TRBJ1-3
ASSRLYRDRVSGNTIY
>9|TRBV3-1/TRBV3-2|TRBJ2-7
ASSQAYEQY
>10|TRBV6-6|TRBJ1-1
ASSYGGFEAF
>11|TRBV14|TRBJ1-1
ASSGTGTAEAF
>11|TRBV28|TRBJ1-6
ASSFPIGSPLH
>13|TRBV27|TRBJ2-3
ASSSYLGPTDTQY
>10|TRBV7-9|TRBJ2-7
ASSLGAYEQY
>12|TRBV10-3|TRBJ1-1
AISFTGGYTEAF
>11|TRBV6-4|TRBJ1-2
ASSPNRGLGYT
>11|TRBV11-2|TRBJ1-2
ASSLRGREGYT
>16|TRBV19|TRBJ2-1
ASEPGLVGFSSYNEQF
>13|TRBV28|TRBJ1-2
ASSLNALGAPGYT
>14|TRBV5-4|TRBJ2-5
ASSLAGREPWETQY
>11|TRBV12-3/TRBV12-4|TRBJ2-5
ASSFPPGETQY
>13|TRBV6-6|TRBJ1-6
ASSYSRTSNSPLH
>11|TRBV15|TRBJ2-7
ATSTYDYYEQY
>9|TRBV5-1|TRBJ2-7
ASSGFYEQY
>12|TRBV19|TRBJ2-1
ASSITGEKREQF
>13|TRBV7-2|TRBJ2-5
ASSPRSDPGETQY
>12|TRBV6-5|TRBJ1-3
ATQRGVSGNTIY
>12|TRBV4-1|TRBJ1-5
ARSREGGNQPQH
>12|TRBV13|TRBJ1-1
ASSLEGKYTEAF
>14|TRBV10-3|TRBJ1-1
AISARDGRGDTEAF
>11|TRBV6-4|TRBJ1-6
ASSVTYNSPLH
>14|TRBV2|TRBJ1-1
ASSEVGTGPNFEAF
>12|TRBV21-1|TRBJ1-1
ASSKGPPNTEAF
>11|TRBV21-1|TRBJ1-2
ASTPPGPPCYT
>15|TRBV3-1/TRBV3-2|TRBJ2-2
ASSQDLVAGGYGELF
>13|TRBV19|TRBJ2-7
ASSITLASHYEQY
>9|TRBV30|TRBJ1-1
AWSRDREAF
>13|TRBV15|TRBJ1-1
ATSRGHVGVTEAF
>14|TRBV5-1|TRBJ2-5
ASRRASGSSGETQY
>12|TRBV7-5|TRBJ1-6
ARARTGVDSPLH
>14|TRBV7-5|TRBJ2-1
ARSLSGTSGRNEQF
>10|TRBV19|TRBJ1-1
ASSPDRGQAF
>15|TRBV7-8|TRBJ2-7
ASSLRSAGVVSYEQY
>11|TRBV19|TRBJ1-1
ASRKTGSPEAF
>9|TRBV19|TRBJ2-1
ASSISERRF
>12|TRBV19|TRBJ1-3
ASSPTGAGNTIY